This T cell receptor (beta chain) was identified during a study of CD8 T cells in Susac syndrome. The V gene's germline CDR1 is SGDLS and CDR2 YYNGEE. The CDR3 is 17 residues long. Deletions cut 2 bases from V and 4 bases from J, with 21 bases between. The study, taken as a whole, reports: Expansion of clones was not seen in the CD4+ T cell repertoires of Susac syndrome. TCR sequencing and HLA analysis covered a relatively small number of individuals.

To note about this clonotype: Antigen: not known.

The RNA input was roughly 0.45 to 1 ug, and it was reverse transcribed with random hexamers. TCRdb called the immunoSEQ multiplex PCR reads again in MiXCR, with one record for every CDR3 protein. Of more than 100,000 distinct CDR3 sequences in the sample, 96% are singletons; the top ten hold approximately 0.15%. Material: CD4+ T cells from PBMCs. This TCR was recovered from a human donor with Susac syndrome. This chain uses TRBV9 with TRBJ1-2; possible D gene TRBD1, 5 bases. The CDR3 here is CASSVSNLGPVSYGYTF. Written as DNA, the CDR3 is TGTGCCAGCAGCGTTTCTAATTTGGGGCCTGTCAGCTATGGCTACACCTTC.